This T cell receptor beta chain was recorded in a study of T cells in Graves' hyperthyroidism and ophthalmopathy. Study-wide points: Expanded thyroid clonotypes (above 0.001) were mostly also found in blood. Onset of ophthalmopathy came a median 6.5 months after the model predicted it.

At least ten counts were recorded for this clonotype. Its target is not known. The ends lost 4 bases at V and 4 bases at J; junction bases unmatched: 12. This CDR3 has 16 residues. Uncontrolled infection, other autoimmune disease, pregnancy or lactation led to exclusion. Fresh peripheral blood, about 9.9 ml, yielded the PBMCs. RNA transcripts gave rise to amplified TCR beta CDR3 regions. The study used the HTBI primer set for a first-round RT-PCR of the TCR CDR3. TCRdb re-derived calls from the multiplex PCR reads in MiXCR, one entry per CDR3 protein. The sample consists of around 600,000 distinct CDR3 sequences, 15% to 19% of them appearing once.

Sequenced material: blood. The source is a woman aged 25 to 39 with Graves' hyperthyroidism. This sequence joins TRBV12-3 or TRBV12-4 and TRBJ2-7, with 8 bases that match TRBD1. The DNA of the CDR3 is TGTGCCAGCAGTTCGACCCAGACAGGGGCGGTTTACGAGCAGTACTTC. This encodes CASSSTQTGAVYEQYF.